This record covers a single TCR beta chain. The antigen remains unidentified. TCRdb's table, derived via immunoSEQ multiplex PCR, lists solely in-frame clones and lacks some. The table records around 310,000 clones, roughly 90% of them present only once. V was shortened by 3 bases and J by 1 base, with 9 bases between the two germline ends. This CDR3 region has 14 residues. Germline CDR1 is MNHEY and CDR2 is SMNVEV (reference sequence). Treatment meaning: 15 to 20 received Ad26.COV2.S at low or high dose, single or two shots; 5 received placebo; per-sample allocation not given. The investigators took samples on day 63 after the first vaccine or placebo injection. The sample originates from a study of Ad26.COV2.S vaccination and SARS-CoV-2 variants. For the study at large: Vaccine-arm donor from the placebo-controlled COV1001 Ad26.COV2.S trial.

Study results and caveats: Vaccine recipients posted higher spike-specific TCR breadth than their placebo counterparts.

The sequences come from peripheral blood, collected in a trial of Ad26.COV2.S vaccine versus placebo. The chain combines TRBV27 with TRBJ1-1, with D uncertain. This clonotype was obtained from a person aged 18 to 59 who received the Ad26.COV2.S COVID-19 vaccine or a placebo. The CDR3: CASSFIGENTEAFF. The CDR3 coding sequence is TGTGCCAGCAGTTTTATAGGAGAGAACACTGAAGCTTTCTTT.